The next 20 T cell receptor beta chains were all read from a single sample in a study of T cell responses to AZD1222 COVID-19 vaccine. The protocol was immunoSEQ multiplex PCR, while the TCRdb copy is restricted to in-frame clones and leaves out a portion. This table has under 140,000 clones, about 90% appearing once. The sample here was peripheral blood, taken 28 days after the second AZD1222 dose. The receptors come from an adult who received the AZD1222 COVID-19 vaccine.

There are a few counts of this clone. CDR3 loop: CASSRDKKLFF. Written as DNA, the CDR3 is TGTGCCAGTAGTAGAGACAAAAAACTGTTTTTT. The chain joins TRBV19 to TRBJ1-4; D gene unclear. Trimming left V 4 bases short and J 9 bases short, with 6 bases between. The germline V gene has CDR1 LNHDA and CDR2 SQIVND (reference sequence). The CDR3 extends over 11 amino acids.

The chain carries TRBV27 and TRBJ2-1; D not resolved. This CDR3 spans 14 amino acids. Germline V CDR1 and CDR2: MNHEY, SMNVEV (reference sequence). The V gene lost 3 bases and the J gene lost 7 bases, with 13 bases spanning the gap. In DNA form, the CDR3 reads TGTGCCAGCAGTTTGGACGGTGTAGGGAATGAGCAGTTCTTC. It specifies CASSLDGVGNEQFF.

The chain links TRBV9 to TRBJ1-4, with D maybe TRBD1 (6 bases). V was trimmed by 3 bases and J by 8 bases, leaving 26 bases between them. The CDR3 covers 18 residues. CDR1 and CDR2 (germline): SGDLS, YYNGEE. CDR3 bases: TGTGCCAGCAGCGGTACAGGGAATTTGGGCCGATTGGGGGAAAAACTGTTTTTT. Translating gives CASSGTGNLGRLGEKLFF.

This chain uses TRBV5-4 with TRBJ2-6; 8 bases align to TRBD2. V was pared by 4 bases and J by 2 bases, with 5 bases of the junction left unmatched. The CDR3 totals 16 residues. Germline V lookup: CDR1 SGHNT, CDR2 YYREEE (reference sequence). CDR3 nucleotides: TGTGCCAGCAGCCCGGGAGGGGGGACTGGGGCCAACGTCCTGACTTTC. Its protein product is CASSPGGGTGANVLTF. Looking up the rest from reference TRBV5-4 and TRBJ2-6 gives the full variable domain: ETGVTQSPTHLIKTRGQQVTLRCSSQSGHNTVSWYQQALGQGPQFIFQYYREEENGRGNFPPRFSGLQFPNYSSELNVNALELDDSALYLCASSPGGGTGANVLTFGAGSRLTVL.

This clone appeared a single time. The chain carries TRBV10-2 and TRBJ1-1; D remains ambiguous. The CDR3 length is 10 residues. Trimming removed 6 bases at V and 7 bases at J, with 6 bases between. Germline V gene data show CDR1 as WSHSY and CDR2 as SAAADI. The CDR3 here is CASRGGEAFF. CDR3 sequence (DNA): TGCGCCAGCAGAGGCGGTGAAGCTTTCTTT.

This chain uses TRBV6-1 with TRBJ1-1; D gene ambiguous. The CDR3 loop spans 13 amino acids. Germline CDR1 reads MNHNS; CDR2 reads SASEGT. V gave up 3 bases and J gave up 7 bases, with 12 bases separating them. Here the CDR3 DNA reads TGTGCCAGCAGTGATTTTGAGACGAGTGAAGCTTTCTTT. Protein sequence: CASSDFETSEAFF.

The chain employs TRBV18 and TRBJ1-1; D unclear. This CDR3 spans 15 amino acids. CDR1 and CDR2 (germline): KGHSH, LQKENI. Trimming cost V 3 bases and J 3 bases, with 14 bases left between them. CDR3 sequence reads: CASSPQERDDTEAFF. The CDR3 nucleotides are TGTGCCAGCTCACCCCAGGAAAGGGATGACACTGAAGCTTTCTTT. Full variable domain (outside the CDR3, taken from reference TRBV18 and TRBJ1-1): NAGVMQNPRHLVRRRGQEARLRCSPMKGHSHVYWYRQLPEEGLKFMVYLQKENIIDESGMPKERFSAEFPKEGPSILRIQQVVRGDSAAYFCASSPQERDDTEAFFGQGTRLTVV.

The chain uses TRBV6-1 and TRBJ1-6; TRBD1 might be the D (6 bases). V lost 0 bases, J lost 7 bases, and 7 bases lay in between. CDR1 and CDR2 (germline): MNHNS, SASEGT. The CDR3 covers 14 residues. CDR3 in amino acids: CASSEAGTNSPLHF. DNA of the CDR3: TGTGCCAGCAGTGAAGCGGGGACAAATTCACCCCTCCACTTT.

This clone was seen a single time. The CDR3 coding sequence is TGTGCCAGCAGTTTAGGGGTTGGCGAGCAGTTCTTC. Translated: CASSLGVGEQFF. This chain joins TRBV12-3 or TRBV12-4 and TRBJ2-1; D remains unclear. The V gene lost 1 base and the J gene lost 10 bases, with 8 bases spanning the gap. This CDR3 comprises 12 residues.

The CDR3 coding sequence is TGTGCCAGCAGCTCTCCCGGGACAGGGGATCAGCCCCAGCATTTT. This gives the protein CASSSPGTGDQPQHF. The chain recombines TRBV7-9 with TRBJ1-5; 10 bases are a match to TRBD1. The V gene end was trimmed by 4 bases and the J gene end by 5 bases; junction bases not matched to a gene: 5. Germline CDR1 is SEHNR and CDR2 is FQNEAQ (reference sequence). The CDR3 contains 15 residues.

The chain has TRBV2 and TRBJ2-7; possible D gene TRBD2, 6 bases. Per the germline V gene, CDR1 is SNHLY and CDR2 is FYNNEI. The CDR3 is 15 amino acids. Trimming pared 11 bases from V and 2 bases from J, leaving 22 bases between. CDR3 region: CADAPGGSETYEQYF. In DNA form, the CDR3 reads TGTGCCGACGCACCCGGAGGGTCCGAGACCTACGAGCAGTACTTC.

This chain connects TRBV5-1 to TRBJ2-5, with D maybe TRBD1 (5 bases). V gave up 4 bases and J gave up 4 bases, with 14 bases separating them. The CDR3 extends over 14 amino acids. CDR1 is SGHRS, CDR2 YFSETQ, per germline. The CDR3 DNA reads as TGCGCCAGCAGCCCGCCAGGGCGTGTAGAGACCCAGTACTTC. Its protein is CASSPPGRVETQYF.

This clone was seen only a few times. The chain employs TRBV2 and TRBJ1-5; 10 nucleotides align to TRBD1. The germline gives CDR1 SNHLY, CDR2 FYNNEI. V lost 6 bases to trimming and J lost 4 bases; unmatched junction nucleotides: 6. There are 15 residues in the CDR3. In DNA form, the CDR3 reads TGTGCCAGCAGAGAACCGGGACAGGGGAATCAGCCCCAGCATTTT. Its translation: CASREPGQGNQPQHF.

J is TRBJ2-5 and V is TRBV28; 13 nucleotides line up with TRBD2. Trimming cost V 3 bases and J 7 bases; bases outside gene matches: 14. CDR1 and CDR2 (germline): MDHEN, SYDVKM. This CDR3 has 18 residues. CDR3 residues: CASSFELAGGVGSRTQYF. As DNA, the CDR3 is TGTGCCAGCAGTTTTGAACTAGCGGGAGGGGTGGGTTCGAGGACCCAGTACTTC. Using reference TRBV28 and TRBJ2-5 for the parts outside the CDR3, the full variable domain is DVKVTQSSRYLVKRTGEKVFLECVQDMDHENMFWYRQDPGLGLRLIYFSYDVKMKEKGDIPEGYSVSREKKERFSLILESASTNQTSMYLCASSFELAGGVGSRTQYFGPGTRLLVL.

The chain recombines TRBV30 with TRBJ1-2, with TRBD1 identical over 9 bases. Germline V gene lookup returns CDR1 GTSNPN and CDR2 SVGIG (reference sequence). This CDR3 has 17 residues. Trimming cost V 3 bases and J 8 bases; bases outside gene matches: 19. CDR3 nucleotide sequence: TGTGCCTGGAGCGGCGGGACAGGGTTTTGGAAACCTAGAGGCTACACCTTC. It yields the protein CAWSGGTGFWKPRGYTF.

This clone was seen a single time. The chain is built from TRBV6-2 or TRBV6-3 and TRBJ1-3; D call uncertain. There are 14 residues in the CDR3. With 0 bases removed from V and 4 bases from J, the gap between germline ends came to 7 bases. Germline V lookup: CDR1 MNHEY, CDR2 SVGEGT. CDR3 in amino acids: CASSYSNKGNTIYF. The CDR3 DNA reads as TGTGCCAGCAGTTACTCGAACAAAGGAAACACCATATATTTT.

The chain employs TRBV6-4 and TRBJ2-1; D assignment may be TRBD1 or TRBD2 (5 bases each). In germline, CDR1 is MRHNA, CDR2 SNTAGT. V shed 5 bases and J shed 4 bases, with 12 bases lying between them. This CDR3 is 14 amino acids long. DNA for the CDR3: TGTGCCAGCAGTAGGGACGGAGTATACAATGAGCAGTTCTTC. Translating gives CASSRDGVYNEQFF.

A word on this clone: Other nucleotide sequences from this sample produce the same CDR3. This chain joins TRBV5-4 and TRBJ1-6; possibly TRBD1 for D (6 bases). Germline lookup yields CDR1 SGHNT and CDR2 YYREEE (reference sequence). V lost 0 bases, J lost 7 bases, and 8 bases lay in between. The CDR3 is 14 residues long. The CDR3 loop reads CASSLGQGNSPLHF. CDR3 bases: TGTGCCAGCAGCTTGGGCCAGGGGAATTCACCCCTCCACTTT.

Points on this clone: One end of the junction is discordant with germline, which a read error may explain. The CDR3 sequence is CASSLERGPNQPQHF. The CDR3 DNA follows: TGTGCCAGTAGTTTAGAGAGGGGTCCGAATCAGCCCCAGCATTTT. This chain links TRBV19 with TRBJ1-5, with D maybe TRBD1 (5 bases). The CDR3 is made up of 15 amino acids. CDR1 and CDR2 (germline): LNHDA, SQIVND (reference sequence).

V is TRBV9 and J is TRBJ1-2, with 7 bases lining up with TRBD1. Per germline, CDR1 SGDLS and CDR2 YYNGEE. The ends lost 0 bases at V and 6 bases at J; junction bases unmatched: 14. The CDR3 is 17 amino acids. The CDR3 reads CASSVAPRPRGMHGYTF. The CDR3 DNA follows: TGTGCCAGCAGCGTAGCCCCCCGCCCCAGGGGGATGCATGGCTACACCTTC.